The source of this T cell receptor beta chain is a study of OX40 agonist ivuxolimab in advanced cancers. Study as a whole: Dose-escalation patients had hepatocellular carcinoma, melanoma, renal cell or head and neck cancer. Study-wide results and caveats: At doses 0.1 to 3.0 mg/kg, CD4+ and CD8+ clones expanded.

Concerning this clone: Antigen specificity is unknown.

Produced via immunoSEQ multiplex PCR; TCRdb's table is partial and in-frame only. The sample yields 55,000 to 85,000 clones, 87% seen once. Specimen: CD4+ or CD8+ T cells sorted from blood, collected in a trial of the OX40 agonist ivuxolimab. The TCR comes from an adult with an advanced solid tumor such as melanoma, head and neck, liver or kidney cancer.

The CDR3, as DNA: TGTGCCAGCAGTGAATGGGGTATTGGCGAAAAACTGTTTTTT. Translated, it gives CASSEWGIGEKLFF. This chain uses TRBV6-1 with TRBJ1-4; D gene uncertain. Trimming left V 2 bases short and J 8 bases short, with 12 bases between. This CDR3 contains 14 residues. Germline V gives CDR1 MNHNS, CDR2 SASEGT.